This T cell receptor (beta chain) stems from a study of blood T cell repertoires in COVID-19. Germline V gives CDR1 SGHRS, CDR2 YFSETQ. V lost 1 base to trimming and J lost 9 bases; unmatched junction nucleotides: 6. This CDR3 has 14 amino acids. The protocol was immunoSEQ multiplex PCR, while the TCRdb copy is restricted to in-frame clones and leaves out a portion. The data hold 25,000 to 35,000 clones, with around 84% observed a single time. The sequence was collected from an elderly man with acute or convalescent COVID-19. The chain is built from TRBV5-1 and TRBJ2-1; 8 bases align to TRBD1. Input material: peripheral blood. Here the CDR3 DNA reads TGCGCCAGCAGCTTGAGGCAGGGGGCAGGTGAGCAGTTCTTC. It codes for CASSLRQGAGEQFF.